Below, 31 T cell receptor beta chains from the same sample are listed, as sequenced in a study of HIV-infected patients and healthy controls. All unsorted peripheral T cells were captured because whole blood was used without fractionation. cDNA was made from around 0.45 ug RNA using alpha and beta constant primers. Separate chain-specific third strand synthesis with multiplexing indices produced the alpha and beta libraries. TCRdb reprocessed the 5' RACE reads with MiXCR, giving one entry per CDR3 protein. The sample has around 16,000 distinct CDR3 sequences; 9.4% are singletons. The sample was blood. The receptors stem from an adult in good health.

In its sample, this clonotype is medium-sized. The chain links TRBV7-2 to TRBJ1-2, with D possibly being TRBD1 (6 bases). The CDR3 is 15 residues long. V was shortened by 5 bases and J by 1 base, with 14 bases between the two germline ends. Germline values: CDR1 SGHTA, CDR2 FQGNSA. Written as DNA, the CDR3 is TGTGCCAGCAGCCCCGTGACAGGTCTTAACTATGGCTACACCTTC. Its protein product is CASSPVTGLNYGYTF. The full variable domain, rest sourced from reference TRBV7-2 and TRBJ1-2, is GAGVSQSPSNKVTEKGKDVELRCDPISGHTALYWYRQSLGQGLEFLIYFQGNSAPDKSGLPSDRFSAERTGGSVSTLTIQRTQQEDSAVYLCASSPVTGLNYGYTFGSGTRLTVV.

This clonotype was counted many times. The rearrangement joins TRBV4-1 to TRBJ2-1; 7 bases are shared with TRBD2. Germline V gene sequence: CDR1 MGHRA, CDR2 YSYEKL. CDR3 length equals 14 residues. J lost 6 bases, V lost 0 bases, and 2 bases had no gene match. The chain's CDR3 is CASSQDRTSNEQFF. For the CDR3, the DNA is TGCGCCAGCAGCCAAGATCGGACTAGCAATGAGCAGTTCTTC.

In its sample, this clonotype is medium-sized (0.01 to 0.1%). This chain links TRBV9 with TRBJ2-1; D gene unclear. The length of the CDR3 is 12 residues. In germline, CDR1 is SGDLS, CDR2 YYNGEE. Trimming pared 4 bases from V and 7 bases from J, leaving 9 bases between. CDR3: CASSSRPNEQFF. As DNA, the CDR3 is TGTGCCAGCAGCTCCCGTCCTAATGAGCAGTTCTTC.

This clonotype occurred many times. V gene TRBV19 combines with J gene TRBJ2-5; 8 bases map to TRBD2. The CDR3 has 15 residues. V gave up 2 bases and J gave up 2 bases; unmatched junction bases: 4. Germline CDR1 and CDR2: LNHDA and SQIVND (reference sequence). The CDR3 bases are TGTGCCAGTAGTATATCTAGCGGGCCTCAAGAGACCCAGTACTTC. It yields the protein CASSISSGPQETQYF.

This clonotype showed up many times. The chain uses TRBV2 and TRBJ2-7; D uncertain. The CDR3 totals 13 residues. V lost 4 bases and J lost 1, with 8 bases in between. Germline V CDR1 and CDR2: SNHLY, FYNNEI. Written as DNA, the CDR3 is TGTGCCAGCAGTGCAATATTATCCTACGAGCAGTACTTC. Amino acid sequence: CASSAILSYEQYF.

This clonotype was detected ten times or more. The chain joins TRBV10-3 to TRBJ1-5, with a weak D call TRBD1 (5 bases). The ends were cut back, 2 bases at V and 7 bases at J, with 6 bases in the middle. Germline CDR1 reads ENHRY; CDR2 reads SYGVKD. There are 12 residues in the CDR3. The CDR3 DNA follows: TGTGCCATCAGTGAGGGACAACAGCCCCAGCATTTT. Its translation is CAISEGQQPQHF.

This clonotype is medium-sized (0.01 to 0.1%) by share. The chain couples TRBV7-2 to TRBJ1-3; possibly TRBD1 for D (5 bases). The CDR3 covers 15 residues. Germline lookup yields CDR1 SGHTA and CDR2 FQGNSA. The V and J ends lost 4 bases and 2 bases respectively, with 12 bases between them. In DNA form, the CDR3 reads TGTGCCAGCAGCTCCCCCAGGGAGGCTGGAAACACCATATATTTT. This translates into CASSSPREAGNTIYF. Filled out from reference TRBV7-2 and TRBJ1-3, the complete variable domain reads GAGVSQSPSNKVTEKGKDVELRCDPISGHTALYWYRQSLGQGLEFLIYFQGNSAPDKSGLPSDRFSAERTGGSVSTLTIQRTQQEDSAVYLCASSSPREAGNTIYFGEGSWLTVV.

By sample fraction, this clonotype is medium-sized. The chain carries TRBV29-1 and TRBJ1-2, with no clear D. Germline V CDR1 and CDR2: SQVTM, ANQGSEA. The V end was cut by 2 bases, the J end by 1 base, with 5 bases between. This CDR3 has 12 residues. This chain's CDR3 is CSVEPYNYGYTF. CDR3 DNA sequence: TGCAGCGTTGAACCCTATAACTATGGCTACACCTTC.

Of note for this clonotype: One base away lies a much larger clone, so this may be a sequencing read error. V and J are TRBV5-5 and TRBJ1-2; D gene unclear. Germline V lookup: CDR1 SGHKS, CDR2 YYEKEE (reference sequence). This CDR3 is 13 amino acids long. DNA for the CDR3: TGTGCCAGCAGCTTGCAAGAAAGCTATGTCTACACCTTC. It yields the protein CASSLQESYVYTF.

In this sample, this clonotype turned up a few times. The rearrangement uses TRBV7-9 and TRBJ1-2; unclear D gene. V gave up 1 base and J gave up 4 bases, with 16 bases separating them. There are 16 residues in the CDR3. CDR1 SEHNR and CDR2 FQNEAQ come from the germline V gene (reference sequence). CDR3 nucleotides: TGTGCCAGCAGCTTAGTGGGTTCAAACCGGGGCTATGGCTACACCTTC. Protein product: CASSLVGSNRGYGYTF.

This clonotype was seen many times. The chain carries TRBV5-1 and TRBJ2-3; D uncertain. V was shortened by 6 bases and J by 6 bases, with 17 bases between the two germline ends. Germline CDR1 is SGHRS and CDR2 is YFSETQ. This CDR3 region has 14 residues. CDR3 region: CASMVRPTADTQYF. The CDR3 bases are TGCGCCAGCATGGTGCGGCCAACCGCGGATACGCAGTATTTT.

This clonotype is classed as medium-sized (0.01 to 0.1%). The chain uses TRBV21-1 and TRBJ2-7. TRBV21-1 is given as a pseudogene. The CDR3 contains 13 residues. The CDR3 region has the DNA TGTGCCAGCAGCAAACCGTCTACCTACGAGCAGTACGTC. Translating it yields CASSKPSTYEQYV.

The chain links TRBV19 to TRBJ2-5, with 13 bases lining up with TRBD2. The J segment lost 3 bases and the V segment lost 6 bases, leaving 1 base of the junction unmatched. This CDR3 contains 14 residues. CDR1 is LNHDA, CDR2 SQIVND, per germline (reference sequence). The CDR3 region is CASRGLAGEETQYF. DNA for the CDR3: TGTGCCAGTAGAGGACTAGCGGGAGAAGAGACCCAGTACTTC.

This chain connects TRBV12-3 or TRBV12-4 to TRBJ2-1, with 7 bases identical to TRBD2. The CDR3 runs to 16 residues. V was clipped by 5 bases and J by 5 bases; unmatched bases: 12. The CDR3 sequence: CASSTTPGLGDNEQFF. CDR3 nucleotide sequence: TGTGCCAGCAGTACTACCCCCGGACTAGGGGACAATGAGCAGTTCTTC.

This clonotype was observed many times. The chain employs TRBV10-3 and TRBJ2-5; D is undetermined. CDR3 length: 15 residues. CDR1 ENHRY and CDR2 SYGVKD come from the germline V gene. The germline V and J ends were trimmed by 0 bases and 2 bases, with 10 bases remaining between them. CDR3 DNA sequence: TGTGCCATCAGTGAGTCTATAGGGCAGCAAGAGACCCAGTACTTC. Encoded protein: CAISESIGQQETQYF.

Details on this clonotype: Just one base apart from a much larger clone, this may be a read error. The rearrangement joins TRBV29-1 to TRBJ2-7, with D perhaps given as TRBD1 or TRBD2 (5 bases each). The V gene's germline CDR1 is SQVTM and CDR2 ANQGSEA. The CDR3 loop spans 15 amino acids. The CDR3 region has the DNA TGCAGCGTTAATGCTCTCGGGGATGGGGGTTTGAAGCATTACTTC. It translates to CSVNALGDGGLKHYF.

The sample holds many counts of this clonotype. The J gene is TRBJ2-5, the V gene TRBV18; D might be TRBD1 (5 bases). V was cut by 3 bases and J by 3 bases, with 11 bases left in between. The length of the CDR3 is 14 residues. Germline CDR1 reads KGHSH; CDR2 reads LQKENI. CDR3 nucleotide sequence: TGTGCCAGCTCACCTACCCGACAGAAAGAGACCCAGTACTTC. This codes for CASSPTRQKETQYF.

In its sample, this clonotype was seen many times. The rearrangement joins TRBV7-9 to TRBJ2-6, with D perhaps TRBD1 (6 bases). Trimming cost V 5 bases and J 0 bases, with 11 bases left between them. Germline V gene sequence: CDR1 SEHNR, CDR2 FQNEAQ (reference sequence). The CDR3 consists of 16 residues. Written as DNA, the CDR3 is TGTGCCAGCAGCACCGGACAGAGCTCTGGGGCCAACGTCCTGACTTTC. It is translated as CASSTGQSSGANVLTF.

This clonotype came up a few times. The chain employs TRBV19 and TRBJ1-1; D remains unclear. From germline, CDR1 is LNHDA and CDR2 SQIVND (reference sequence). The germline V and J ends were trimmed by 3 bases and 3 bases, with 8 bases remaining between them. This CDR3 has 13 residues. This chain's CDR3 is CASSIPWDTEAFF. CDR3 coding DNA: TGTGCCAGTAGTATTCCTTGGGACACTGAAGCTTTCTTT.

This clonotype came up many times. The chain couples TRBV29-1 to TRBJ2-3; 7 nucleotides agree with TRBD1. CDR1 is SQVTM, CDR2 ANQGSEA, per germline. The length of the CDR3 is 14 residues. V lost 4 bases to trimming and J lost 4 bases; unmatched junction nucleotides: 8. For the CDR3, the DNA is TGCAGCGTTGGCCGACAGGGAAAGGCAGATACGCAGTATTTT. Translated, it gives CSVGRQGKADTQYF.

This clonotype is medium-sized (0.01 to 0.1%). The chain couples TRBV5-6 to TRBJ2-2; TRBD2 might be the D (6 bases). CDR1 SGHDT and CDR2 YYEEEE come from the germline V gene. The CDR3 spans 16 residues. Between the trimmed V and J ends, which lost 4 bases and 0 bases, there was a span of 13 bases. As DNA, the CDR3 is TGTGCCAGCAGCCGGCGGGGTGTATCGAACACCGGGGAGCTGTTTTTT. Residues: CASSRRGVSNTGELFF.

This clonotype was found many times. CDR3 coding DNA: TGTGCCAGCAGCTTAGGTGTGATATACACCCAATATTACAATGAGCAGTTCTTC. It specifies CASSLGVIYTQYYNEQFF. This chain joins TRBV11-3 and TRBJ2-1, with unresolved D. Trimming cost V 1 base and J 4 bases, with 20 bases left between them. This CDR3 is built from 18 residues. Germline loops: CDR1 SGHNT, CDR2 YENEEA.

The chain joins TRBV5-8 to TRBJ2-3, with TRBD2 identical over 16 bases. The CDR3 contains 18 residues. Germline CDR1 reads SGHTS; CDR2 reads YDEGEE. The junction had 11 bases not matched to a gene; V was cut back by 4 bases and J by 6 bases. CDR3 DNA sequence: TGTGCCAGCAGCATGGGACTAGCGGGAGGGCTATCTTTGGATACGCAGTATTTT. Translation gives CASSMGLAGGLSLDTQYF. Drawing the rest from reference TRBV5-8 and TRBJ2-3, the complete variable domain is EAGVTQSPTHLIKTRGQQATLRCSPISGHTSVYWYQQALGLGLQFLLWYDEGEERNRGNFPPRFSGRQFPNYSSELNVNALELEDSALYLCASSMGLAGGLSLDTQYFGPGTRLTVL.

The chain recombines TRBV25-1 with TRBJ2-1; D is perhaps TRBD1 (5 bases). Looked up from germline, CDR1 is MGHDK and CDR2 is SYGVNS. The CDR3 spans 13 residues. V lost 3 bases, J lost 4 bases, and 7 bases lay in between. CDR3 nucleotides: TGTGCCAGCAGTGAGACAGAGTACAATGAGCAGTTCTTC. Its translation is CASSETEYNEQFF.

In its sample, this clonotype was seen many times. The chain carries TRBV29-1 and TRBJ2-7; 9 bases match TRBD1. The CDR3 contains 14 residues. Germline V lookup: CDR1 SQVTM, CDR2 ANQGSEA. Trimming took 4 bases from V and 5 from J; bases not matched to a gene: 9. The chain's CDR3 is CSVAGTGRSDEQYF. The CDR3 nucleotides read TGCAGCGTTGCCGGGACAGGGAGGTCTGACGAGCAGTACTTC.

This clonotype has a count of ten or more. The chain is built from TRBV7-2 and TRBJ2-7; 14 bases fit TRBD2. Germline V gives CDR1 SGHTA, CDR2 FQGNSA. The CDR3 has 15 residues. After removal of 3 bases from V and 3 bases from J, the junction contained 1 base not matched to a gene. CDR3 nucleotide sequence: TGTGCCAGCAGCTTCGGACTAGCGGGAGGCTACGAGCAGTACTTC. Its translation: CASSFGLAGGYEQYF.

V usage is TRBV30 and J usage is TRBJ1-1; D uncertain. The CDR3 extends over 11 amino acids. Per germline, CDR1 GTSNPN and CDR2 SVGIG (reference sequence). Trimming removed 0 bases from V and 9 bases from J, with 8 bases in between. The DNA of the CDR3 is TGTGCCTGGAGTGTTACAGCACAAGCTTTCTTT. Its protein is CAWSVTAQAFF.

This clonotype was recorded at least ten times. The CDR3 region has the DNA TGTGCCAGCAGTTATCCCGGGGCCAACGTCCTGACTTTC. Translation gives CASSYPGANVLTF. The rearrangement joins TRBV6-2 or TRBV6-3 to TRBJ2-6; D call uncertain. This CDR3 region has 13 residues. CDR1 and CDR2 from the germline V gene are MNHEY and SVGEGT. Trimming removed 3 bases at V and 4 bases at J, with 4 bases between.

By share of the sample, this clonotype is medium-sized. The chain links TRBV4-3 to TRBJ2-7; TRBD2 matches 7 bases. CDR3 size: 16 residues. CDR1 and CDR2 from the germline V gene are LGHNA and YSLEER. With V trimmed by 1 base and J by 2 bases, 8 bases remained unmatched. Here the CDR3 reads CASSQGPASGAYEQYF. DNA of the CDR3: TGCGCCAGCAGCCAAGGTCCGGCTAGCGGAGCCTACGAGCAGTACTTC.

V gene TRBV3-1 combines with J gene TRBJ2-5, with D possibly matching TRBD2 (5 bases). V lost 4 bases, J lost 5 bases, and 20 bases lay in between. CDR3 size: 16 residues. Germline V gene data show CDR1 as LGHDT and CDR2 as YNNKEL (reference sequence). The CDR3 sequence is CASSLNGAASSETQYF. The CDR3 region has the DNA TGTGCCAGCAGCCTCAATGGAGCGGCCTCTTCGGAGACCCAGTACTTC.

This clonotype has at least ten counts. The chain employs TRBV20-1 and TRBJ1-5; possibly TRBD1 for D (5 bases). The ends were cut back, 6 bases at V and 0 bases at J, with 12 bases in the middle. CDR1 DFQATT and CDR2 SNEGSKA come from the germline V gene (reference sequence). The CDR3 is made up of 14 amino acids. CDR3 nucleotides: TGCAGTGCCGGCAGGGATTATAGCAATCAGCCCCAGCATTTT. It codes for CSAGRDYSNQPQHF.